The present T cell receptor beta chain was sequenced within a study of T cell responses to AZD1222 COVID-19 vaccine. The table came from immunoSEQ multiplex PCR; TCRdb's copy has only in-frame clones and leaves some out. Among tens of thousands of clones listed, 88% were seen once. Study-level results: The donor group comprised mostly white British people and more females; the analysis possibly underestimated clonal diversity. Spike-specific TCR breadth and depth were elevated following two AZD1222 doses. Samples come after the peak T cell response, not at day 14. Vaccine-associated CD4 TCRs ranged over spike, dominating at 160-218 and 743-854.

About this clone: Its target is not known.

Germline V gene lookup returns CDR1 SGHAT and CDR2 FQNNGV. The CDR3 has 16 amino acids. J gave up 4 bases and V 1 base, and 7 bases lay outside the gene matches. This sample comprised peripheral blood, obtained 28 days after the second AZD1222 dose. V usage is TRBV11-2 and J usage is TRBJ2-1, with TRBD2 matching 7 bases. The source of this sequence is an adult who received the AZD1222 COVID-19 vaccine. The CDR3 bases are TGTGCCAGCAGCTTAGGGCCGGGACTAATGTACAATGAGCAGTTCTTC. Protein: CASSLGPGLMYNEQFF.